A selection of T cell receptor beta chains follows, all from one sample in a study of graft-versus-host responses after intestinal transplantation. The antigens for these receptors are not known. Method: immunoSEQ multiplex PCR; TCRdb's copy keeps in-frame clones and lacks some. The sample holds roughly 100,000 clones, 91% seen once. The sequences come from unstimulated CD4+ T cells sorted from spleen or lymph node cells, collected before transplant. Receptors originate from a human donor who was the organ donor for an intestinal transplant. Each CDR3 is given with its conserved first and last residue. Each record gives: V gene, D gene, clone size, J gene, CDR3 DNA, CDR3 protein. D genes are given only for firm matches. Clone size, where shown, is once, few, many, or a class for clones that have expanded.

TRBV21-1	.	.	TRBJ1-5	TGTGCCAGCAGCCCCCCGGGGGTGGGGGATCAGCCCCAGCATTTT	CASSPPGVGDQPQHF
TRBV2	.	.	TRBJ2-5	TGTGCCAGCAGTGAAGCCAGGGAAACCCAGTACTTC	CASSEARETQYF
TRBV27	.	.	TRBJ2-3	TGTGCCAGCAGTTTTTCTTCTGTCCAGTCCACAGATACGCAGTATTTT	CASSFSSVQSTDTQYF
TRBV7-8	.	once	TRBJ2-5	TGTGCCAGCAGCTTAGTTTCGAGCCAAGAGACCCAGTACTTC	CASSLVSSQETQYF
TRBV19	TRBD2	.	TRBJ2-1	TGTGCCAGTAGTAAGCGTCGGACTAGCGGTTGGGGTGAGCAGTTCTTC	CASSKRRTSGWGEQFF
TRBV6-6	TRBD1	.	TRBJ2-1	TGTGCCAGCAGCGGACAGGGGAGCTCCTACAATGAGCAGTTCTTC	CASSGQGSSYNEQFF
TRBV11-1	TRBD1	once	TRBJ1-3	TGTGCCAGCAGCCCAACACGATCGACAGGGATCGGAAACACCATATATTTT	CASSPTRSTGIGNTIYF
TRBV28	TRBD1	.	TRBJ1-2	TGTGCCAGCAGTTACCACAGGGGATCTAACTATGGCTACACCTTC	CASSYHRGSNYGYTF
TRBV19	.	.	TRBJ1-6	TGTGCCACCTCCGCGAGCTCCTATAATTCACCCCTCCACTTT	CATSASSYNSPLHF
TRBV4-3	.	once	TRBJ1-2	TGCGCCAGCAGCCAAGGGCCCGAGGGGGTCCGGGGCTACACCTTC	CASSQGPEGVRGYTF
TRBV6-5	.	once	TRBJ1-6	TGTGCCAGCAGCTATGGTAATTCACCCCTCCACTTT	CASSYGNSPLHF
TRBV4-1	TRBD2	.	TRBJ2-3	TGCGCCAGCAGCGCTAGCGGGGGGGCTCGAAGCACAGATACGCAGTATTTT	CASSASGGARSTDTQYF
TRBV11-2	.	.	TRBJ2-7	TGTGCCAGCAGCCCAAGCCCCTACGAGCAGTACTTC	CASSPSPYEQYF
TRBV28	.	.	TRBJ2-2	TGTGCCAGCAGGGTGACAGCTAACACCGGGGAGCTGTTTTTT	CASRVTANTGELFF
TRBV5-1	.	.	TRBJ1-1	TGCGCCAGCAGCTTGGGCCCTCCCCGGGGAGCGATGAACACTGAAGCTTTCTTT	CASSLGPPRGAMNTEAFF
TRBV5-6	TRBD1	.	TRBJ2-5	TGTGCCAGCAGCGGGGACAGGGGGCAGGAGACCCAGTACTTC	CASSGDRGQETQYF
TRBV5-4	.	.	TRBJ1-1	TGTGCCAGCAGCTCAGGACAGAGGAACACTGAAGCTTTCTTT	CASSSGQRNTEAFF
TRBV19	TRBD1	.	TRBJ1-1	TGTGCCAGTAGTCCAACCGGACAGGGCCTTATGAACACTGAAGCTTTCTTT	CASSPTGQGLMNTEAFF
TRBV4-1	TRBD2	.	TRBJ2-1	TGCGCCAGCAGCCAAGATCCGAGCGGGGGGCACAATGAGCAGTTCTTC	CASSQDPSGGHNEQFF
TRBV2	TRBD2	.	TRBJ2-1	TGTGCCAGCCGCGTGAGCGGGGGGTCCTACAATGAGCAGTTCTTC	CASRVSGGSYNEQFF
TRBV27	TRBD1	.	TRBJ2-7	TGTGCCAGCAGAGGGACAGGGCCCTCCTACGAGCAGTACTTC	CASRGTGPSYEQYF
TRBV4-1	TRBD1	.	TRBJ2-7	TGCGCCAGCAGCCAGGTGACAGGGTTCTACGAGCAGTACTTC	CASSQVTGFYEQYF
TRBV7-2	.	.	TRBJ2-7	TGTGCCACCGAGTCGCTACTCTCCTACGAGCAGTACTTC	CATESLLSYEQYF
TRBV5-5	TRBD2	.	TRBJ2-3	TGTGCCAGCAGCTTGGCAGCCGGGGGGGCTGGGTACACAGATACGCAGTATTTT	CASSLAAGGAGYTDTQYF
TRBV13	TRBD1	once	TRBJ2-5	TGTGCCAGCAGCGGACAGGGGGCGAGGGAGACCCAGTACTTC	CASSGQGARETQYF
TRBV29-1	TRBD1	.	TRBJ2-7	TGCAGCGTTGAACGACAGGGAGAGTTTTACGAGCAGTACTTC	CSVERQGEFYEQYF
TRBV4-2	.	.	TRBJ1-1	TGTGCCAGCAGCCTTGGGCGGGGTTACCCTCAGGACACTGAAGCTTTCTTT	CASSLGRGYPQDTEAFF
TRBV27	.	.	TRBJ2-2	TGTGCCAGCATGAGGGGAGGACCCACCGGGGAGCTGTTTTTT	CASMRGGPTGELFF
TRBV12-5	TRBD2	.	TRBJ2-1	TGTGCTAGTGGCAAGCGGGGGGGTTACAATGAGCAGTTCTTC	CASGKRGGYNEQFF